Included here is one T cell receptor (beta chain) sequence, with context. Its antigen is currently unknown. The sample originates from a study of T cells after yellow fever vaccination. Looking at the study overall: For low cell numbers, libraries were made with SMART-Seq v4 Ultra Low Input.

This CDR3 has 12 residues. Germline CDR1 and CDR2: SGHRS and YFSETQ. V gave up 4 bases and J gave up 6 bases, with 8 bases separating them. It was through 5'RACE template switching that TCR cDNA was made, with a universal primer site and UMIs added. TCRdb redid the calling of the 5' RACE reads with MiXCR, one entry per CDR3 protein. The data show hundreds of thousands of distinct CDR3 sequences, 9% to 15% seen once. Study-wide results and limits: The secondary response was weaker, and its peak arrived faster, on day 5 versus 15.

The rearrangement uses TRBV5-1 and TRBJ2-4; D possibly corresponds to TRBD2 (5 bases). The sequencing here drew on PBMCs, taken on the day of the yellow fever booster vaccination. This TCR was recovered from a man under 40 who received the YFV17D yellow fever vaccine. The CDR3 spells CASSESGNIQYF. The CDR3 DNA follows: TGCGCCAGCAGCGAGAGCGGAAACATTCAGTACTTC.